This T cell receptor (beta chain) was captured by sequencing in a study of cytotoxic CD8 clonotypes in ibrutinib-treated CLL. At the level of the study: The cohort had over ten relapsed/refractory and approximately 14 treatment-naive patients, around 18 IGHV unmutated. Samples showed on average approximately 260,000 productive templates and more than 75,000 productive rearrangements. Study-wide results and caveats: Sustained-remission and progressing patients diverged in sampling times. Shared public clonotypes were rare, and on treatment they either got smaller or stayed the same.

Trimming took 4 bases from V and 6 from J, leaving 13 bases between them. The germline gives CDR1 KGHSH, CDR2 LQKENI. There are 13 residues in the CDR3. Profiled with immunoSEQ multiplex PCR; TCRdb holds only in-frame clones, not every one. The sample lists roughly 38,000 clones, around 53% seen once, with under 20% in the top ten. Note on this clone: Its antigen is unknown.

The sample was PBMCs, taken before ibrutinib treatment. The sequence came from a human donor with chronic lymphocytic leukemia. The rearrangement uses TRBV18 and TRBJ2-7; a weak D match, TRBD2 (6 bases). Here the CDR3 reads CASSRAGSGEQYF. CDR3 DNA: TGTGCCAGCTCACGGGCCGGGAGCGGCGAGCAGTACTTC.